A selection of T cell receptor beta chains follows, all from one sample in a study of blood T cells in healthy people across ages. TCRdb recomputed calls from the 5' RACE reads with MiXCR, one row per CDR3 protein. Here the sample spans 700,000 or so distinct CDR3 sequences, approximately 21% being singletons. Sample: blood. The receptors were sampled from a man in his 70s in good health. CDR3s include the opening cysteine and the closing phenylalanine or tryptophan. Each record gives: V gene, J gene, D gene, clone size, CDR3 DNA, CDR3 protein. D genes are given only for firm matches. Clone size appears in some rows only: once, few, many, or a class for an expanded clone.

V gene: TRBV5-1
J gene: TRBJ1-1
D gene: .
clone size: few
CDR3 DNA: TGCGCCAGCAAAGAGGGGGGTGAAGCTTTCTTT
CDR3 protein: CASKEGGEAFF

V gene: TRBV20-1
J gene: TRBJ2-7
D gene: .
clone size: .
CDR3 DNA: TGCAGTGCCACCCGATTTGGCAGGGAACACTCCTACGAGCAGTACTTC
CDR3 protein: CSATRFGREHSYEQYF

V gene: TRBV6-1
J gene: TRBJ2-3
D gene: .
clone size: .
CDR3 DNA: TGTGCCAGCAGTACTCCTCCTTCTGGTACGCAGTATTTT
CDR3 protein: CASSTPPSGTQYF

V gene: TRBV20-1
J gene: TRBJ2-7
D gene: TRBD1
clone size: few
CDR3 DNA: TGCAGTGCTAGAGACCGACATAAGACAGGGGACTACGAGCAGTACTTC
CDR3 protein: CSARDRHKTGDYEQYF

V gene: TRBV20-1
J gene: TRBJ2-6
D gene: TRBD2
clone size: .
CDR3 DNA: TGCAGTGCTAGAGCCGGGGGGTCTGGGGCCAACGTCCTGACTTTC
CDR3 protein: CSARAGGSGANVLTF

V gene: TRBV7-2
J gene: TRBJ2-5
D gene: .
clone size: few
CDR3 DNA: TGTGCCAGCAGCTTGAGGGGAAACCTCTACCAAGAGACCCAGTACTTC
CDR3 protein: CASSLRGNLYQETQYF

V gene: TRBV12-3/TRBV12-4
J gene: TRBJ1-5
D gene: TRBD1
clone size: .
CDR3 DNA: TGTGCCAGCAGTCCCCACAGGGGGCGATGGAGTCAGCCCCAGCATTTT
CDR3 protein: CASSPHRGRWSQPQHF

V gene: TRBV12-3/TRBV12-4
J gene: TRBJ2-7
D gene: TRBD1
clone size: .
CDR3 DNA: TGTGCCAGCAGTAGAGAAAGGACAGGGTTCAGCGAGCAGTACTTC
CDR3 protein: CASSRERTGFSEQYF

V gene: TRBV5-1
J gene: TRBJ2-5
D gene: .
clone size: many
CDR3 DNA: TGTGCCAGCAGCTTGGTAGAAGAGACCCAGTACTTC
CDR3 protein: CASSLVEETQYF

V gene: TRBV11-2
J gene: TRBJ2-3
D gene: TRBD2
clone size: .
CDR3 DNA: TGTGCCAGCAGGCCCCTTTTTCTAGCGGGGAGGGCAGATACGCAGTATTTT
CDR3 protein: CASRPLFLAGRADTQYF

V gene: TRBV7-2
J gene: TRBJ1-2
D gene: .
clone size: .
CDR3 DNA: TGTGCCAGCAGCTTAGCCCCGGGGACCGGTGGCTACACCTTC
CDR3 protein: CASSLAPGTGGYTF

V gene: TRBV3-1
J gene: TRBJ1-1
D gene: .
clone size: .
CDR3 DNA: TGTGCCAGCAGCCAGCTACAGGTGGGGAACACTGAAGCTTTCTTT
CDR3 protein: CASSQLQVGNTEAFF

V gene: TRBV30
J gene: TRBJ1-2
D gene: TRBD1
clone size: .
CDR3 DNA: TGTGCCTTAAAACCCCCGACAGGGCCTAACTATGGCTACACCTTC
CDR3 protein: CALKPPTGPNYGYTF

V gene: TRBV5-1
J gene: TRBJ1-4
D gene: .
clone size: few
CDR3 DNA: TGCGCCAGCAGCCTAGGGGGGCTGGGGGAGAGTGAAAAACTGTTTTTT
CDR3 protein: CASSLGGLGESEKLFF

V gene: TRBV7-9
J gene: TRBJ2-7
D gene: TRBD1
clone size: .
CDR3 DNA: TGTGCCAGCAATCCCGGAAACAGGGGAACCTACGAGCAGTACTTC
CDR3 protein: CASNPGNRGTYEQYF

V gene: TRBV21-1
J gene: TRBJ2-4
D gene: .
clone size: .
CDR3 DNA: TGTGCCAGCAGCAAAAGGGGGGAACAGGGAAAGACGCTAGCCAAAAACATTCAGTACTTC
CDR3 protein: CASSKRGEQGKTLAKNIQYF

V gene: TRBV9
J gene: TRBJ2-5
D gene: .
clone size: few
CDR3 DNA: TGTGCCAGCAGCGTAGCGGACTTTCAAGAGACCCAGTACTTC
CDR3 protein: CASSVADFQETQYF

V gene: TRBV7-2
J gene: TRBJ2-5
D gene: .
clone size: .
CDR3 DNA: TGTGCCAGCATTCAGAAGTCCACACAAGAGACCCAGTACTTC
CDR3 protein: CASIQKSTQETQYF

V gene: TRBV14
J gene: TRBJ2-1
D gene: .
clone size: .
CDR3 DNA: TGTGCCAGCAGCCCCCTACACGGGAACAATGAGCAGTTCTTC
CDR3 protein: CASSPLHGNNEQFF

V gene: TRBV28
J gene: TRBJ1-5
D gene: .
clone size: few
CDR3 DNA: TGTGCCAGCAAGGGAGGGCTTAATCAGCCCCAGCATTTT
CDR3 protein: CASKGGLNQPQHF

V gene: TRBV7-9
J gene: TRBJ2-1
D gene: .
clone size: few
CDR3 DNA: TGTGCCAGCAGCCCGAGAGGGGAGGATCCTAATGAGCAGTTCTTC
CDR3 protein: CASSPRGEDPNEQFF

V gene: TRBV7-2
J gene: TRBJ2-5
D gene: .
clone size: once
CDR3 DNA: TGTGCCAGCAGCCATGGAGGACAGCAAGAGACCCAGTACTTC
CDR3 protein: CASSHGGQQETQYF

V gene: TRBV5-5
J gene: TRBJ2-7
D gene: .
clone size: few
CDR3 DNA: TGTGCCAGCAGCTTAGATCGGACCGTATCCTACGAGCAGTACTTC
CDR3 protein: CASSLDRTVSYEQYF

V gene: TRBV2
J gene: TRBJ1-2
D gene: .
clone size: few
CDR3 DNA: TGTGCCAGCAGTGGGGACCCTCCAAACTATGGCTACACCTTC
CDR3 protein: CASSGDPPNYGYTF

V gene: TRBV7-2
J gene: TRBJ2-3
D gene: .
clone size: many
CDR3 DNA: TGTGCCAGCAGCTTCAGGGGGGGAGATGTGGATACGCAGTATTTT
CDR3 protein: CASSFRGGDVDTQYF

V gene: TRBV6-4
J gene: TRBJ2-3
D gene: TRBD2
clone size: .
CDR3 DNA: TGTGCCAGCAGTGACCGGGGGGAGGGTACGCAGTATTTT
CDR3 protein: CASSDRGEGTQYF

V gene: TRBV12-3/TRBV12-4
J gene: TRBJ2-3
D gene: TRBD2
clone size: few
CDR3 DNA: TGTGCCAGCAGTCCCGATTTGGGACTAGCGGGGGGGGAAGATACGCAGTATTTT
CDR3 protein: CASSPDLGLAGGEDTQYF

V gene: TRBV12-3/TRBV12-4
J gene: TRBJ2-2
D gene: TRBD2
clone size: few
CDR3 DNA: TGTGCCAGCAGATCTCTAGCGGCCGGGGAGCTGTTTTTT
CDR3 protein: CASRSLAAGELFF

V gene: TRBV5-5
J gene: TRBJ2-5
D gene: .
clone size: .
CDR3 DNA: TGTGCCAGCAGCTTCAATTCAGGCCTCCAAGAGACCCAGTACTTC
CDR3 protein: CASSFNSGLQETQYF

V gene: TRBV7-8
J gene: TRBJ2-7
D gene: .
clone size: few
CDR3 DNA: TGTGCCAGCAGCTTTACGGACATACTATACGAGCAGTACTTC
CDR3 protein: CASSFTDILYEQYF

V gene: TRBV9
J gene: TRBJ2-3
D gene: .
clone size: .
CDR3 DNA: TGTGCCAGCAGCGATCCCCAGGGGGATACGCAGTATTTT
CDR3 protein: CASSDPQGDTQYF

V gene: TRBV30
J gene: TRBJ2-3
D gene: TRBD2
clone size: few
CDR3 DNA: TGTGCCTGGAGCGAACCCGGGACTAGAGCGGGAGCACCAGATACGCAGTATTTT
CDR3 protein: CAWSEPGTRAGAPDTQYF

V gene: TRBV10-3
J gene: TRBJ1-2
D gene: .
clone size: .
CDR3 DNA: TGTGCCATCAGAGGACGGACGGAATATGGCTACACCTTC
CDR3 protein: CAIRGRTEYGYTF

V gene: TRBV7-8
J gene: TRBJ2-7
D gene: TRBD1
clone size: .
CDR3 DNA: TGTGCCAGCAGCTTAGAGGGACAGGGCCCCTCCTACGAGCAGTACTTC
CDR3 protein: CASSLEGQGPSYEQYF

V gene: TRBV3-1
J gene: TRBJ1-5
D gene: TRBD1
clone size: few
CDR3 DNA: TGTGCCAGCAGCAGACAGGGCGGCTCGAGCACAGATACGCAGCATTTT
CDR3 protein: CASSRQGGSSTDTQHF

V gene: TRBV6-5
J gene: TRBJ2-3
D gene: TRBD1
clone size: .
CDR3 DNA: TGTGCCAGCAGCAAACAGGGGTTCCCAGATACGCAGTATTTT
CDR3 protein: CASSKQGFPDTQYF

V gene: TRBV12-3/TRBV12-4
J gene: TRBJ1-3
D gene: .
clone size: .
CDR3 DNA: TGTGCCAGCAGTTTAGGTAGTCAGCGCCTCTCTGGAAACACCATATATTTT
CDR3 protein: CASSLGSQRLSGNTIYF

V gene: TRBV14
J gene: TRBJ2-5
D gene: TRBD1
clone size: once
CDR3 DNA: TGTGCCAGCAGCCAAGTATTTTACGGTGGCAGGGGGCGTGAGACCCAGTACTTC
CDR3 protein: CASSQVFYGGRGRETQYF

V gene: TRBV3-1
J gene: TRBJ2-3
D gene: .
clone size: few
CDR3 DNA: TGTGCCAGCAGCCGCCCCGGGACACCGGGCACAGATACGCAGTACTTT
CDR3 protein: CASSRPGTPGTDTQYF

V gene: TRBV5-1
J gene: TRBJ2-1
D gene: .
clone size: few
CDR3 DNA: TGCGCCAGCAGCGTACAACCAACAGGGACAAACTACAATGAGCAGTTCTTC
CDR3 protein: CASSVQPTGTNYNEQFF

V gene: TRBV12-3/TRBV12-4
J gene: TRBJ2-1
D gene: .
clone size: few
CDR3 DNA: TGTTCCAGCAGTTTGGGCGGGGGCCGTAGTGAGCAGTTCTTC
CDR3 protein: CSSSLGGGRSEQFF

V gene: TRBV12-3/TRBV12-4
J gene: TRBJ1-4
D gene: .
clone size: .
CDR3 DNA: TGTGCCAGCAGTTTGGGGTGGGGGTCAACTAATGAAAAACTGTTTTTT
CDR3 protein: CASSLGWGSTNEKLFF

V gene: TRBV7-2
J gene: TRBJ2-3
D gene: .
clone size: few
CDR3 DNA: TGTGCCAGCAGCTTAGCGGTTGACGATACGCAGTATTTT
CDR3 protein: CASSLAVDDTQYF

V gene: TRBV11-2
J gene: TRBJ2-1
D gene: .
clone size: few
CDR3 DNA: TGTGCCAGCAGGCAATCTCGTGGCGAATACAATGAGCAGTTCTTC
CDR3 protein: CASRQSRGEYNEQFF

V gene: TRBV7-6
J gene: TRBJ2-5
D gene: .
clone size: .
CDR3 DNA: TGTGCCAGCAGCCCTGGACTAAGTGGAGAGACCCAGTACTTC
CDR3 protein: CASSPGLSGETQYF

V gene: TRBV29-1
J gene: TRBJ2-5
D gene: .
clone size: few
CDR3 DNA: TGCAGCGTGACAGGAGTAGGGGAGACCCAGTACTTC
CDR3 protein: CSVTGVGETQYF

V gene: TRBV5-5
J gene: TRBJ2-7
D gene: TRBD1
clone size: few
CDR3 DNA: TGTGCCAGCAGCCCCGGGACAGGGAAGGGGTTTGGTACCTACGAGCAGTACTTC
CDR3 protein: CASSPGTGKGFGTYEQYF

V gene: TRBV11-3
J gene: TRBJ2-1
D gene: .
clone size: few
CDR3 DNA: TGTGCCAGCAGCTTAGTCCTCTACAATGAGCAGTTCTTC
CDR3 protein: CASSLVLYNEQFF

V gene: TRBV21-1
J gene: TRBJ2-7
D gene: .
clone size: .
CDR3 DNA: TGTGCCAGCAGCAACAGGACCCGGACGGCCTACGAGCAGTACTTC
CDR3 protein: CASSNRTRTAYEQYF

V gene: TRBV6-6
J gene: TRBJ2-1
D gene: .
clone size: .
CDR3 DNA: TGTGCCAGCAGTTACTCGCGGGGACAGTTTGGTAATGAGCAGTTCTTC
CDR3 protein: CASSYSRGQFGNEQFF